A selection of T cell receptor beta chains follows, all from one sample in a study of blood T cell repertoires in COVID-19. Profiling relied on immunoSEQ multiplex PCR, and the TCRdb table lists in-frame clones only, not all of them. The table lists 210,000 or so clones, 85% to 90% of them singletons. The material sequenced was PBMCs or T cells enriched from blood (not recorded which). The source of these receptors is a woman aged 45 to 65 in a cohort exposed to, infected with or recovered from COVID-19 (not recorded which). Each CDR3 is given with its conserved first and last residue. D genes are given only for firm matches. The listing skips clone size in some rows; elsewhere it reads once, few, many or a size class.

d_call clone_size j_call v_call cdr3_aa cdr3_nt
TRBD2 NA TRBJ2-2 TRBV5-1 CASSFPSGANTGELFF TGCGCCAGCAGCTTTCCGAGCGGGGCGAACACCGGGGAGCTGTTTTTT
TRBD1 NA TRBJ1-2 TRBV12-5 CASGFTNRGLNYGYTF TGTGCTAGTGGTTTCACCAACAGGGGTTTAAACTATGGCTACACCTTC
NA NA TRBJ2-2 TRBV7-2 CASSLRQASNTGELFF TGTGCCAGCAGCTTACGACAGGCGTCGAACACCGGGGAGCTGTTTTTT
NA NA TRBJ1-5 TRBV7-2 CASSSPLTSRAKQHF TGTGCCAGCAGCTCCCCACTCACATCGAGGGCGAAACAGCATTTT
TRBD1 NA TRBJ1-4 TRBV4-1 CASSQDRQARMF TGCGCCAGCAGCCAGGACAGGCAGGCTCGAATGTTT
NA NA TRBJ1-3 TRBV3-1/TRBV3-2 CASSLGGPGNTIYF TGTGCCAGCTCGCTCGGGGGACCTGGAAACACCATATATTTT
TRBD2 NA TRBJ2-7 TRBV5-5 CASSPGGVEQYF TGTGCCAGCAGCCCGGGGGGGGTCGAGCAGTACTTC
NA NA TRBJ1-6 TRBV10-1 CASSEGRPPYSPLHF TGCGCCAGCAGTGAAGGCAGGCCTCCCTATTCACCCCTCCACTTT
TRBD2 NA TRBJ2-1 TRBV9 CAPSSGGDHSYNEQFF TGTGCCCCCTCATCGGGGGGGGACCACTCCTACAATGAGCAGTTCTTC
TRBD1 NA TRBJ1-2 TRBV30 CAWSFTPDRADGYTF TGTGCCTGGAGTTTTACCCCCGACAGGGCGGATGGCTACACCTTC
NA once TRBJ2-1 TRBV28 CASSLRGVDNEQFF TGTGCCAGCAGTTTACGGGGAGTAGACAATGAGCAGTTCTTC
TRBD1 NA TRBJ2-3 TRBV11-2 CASTPRPGQGFSDTQYF TGTGCCAGCACCCCAAGACCGGGACAGGGGTTTTCAGATACGCAGTATTTT
TRBD1 NA TRBJ2-7 TRBV2 CASSTWTGGSEQYF TGTGCCAGCAGTACCTGGACAGGGGGCTCCGAGCAGTACTTC
TRBD1 NA TRBJ1-2 TRBV18 CASSPSGQGNGYTF TGTGCCAGCTCACCTTCGGGACAGGGGAATGGCTACACCTTC
TRBD2 few TRBJ2-3 TRBV19 CASSIWRTSGLSRDTQYF TGTGCCAGTAGTATATGGCGGACTAGCGGACTATCAAGGGATACGCAGTATTTT